Below are 16 T cell receptor beta chains sequenced from a single sample in a study of neurological immune-mediated disorders. Specified time point: longitudinal time-point 1 (baseline). MiXCR was run by TCRdb on the 5' RACE reads, yielding one entry per CDR3 protein. The sample comprises around 37,000 distinct CDR3 sequences, 3% to 3.5% of which are singletons, and around 7.7% rests with the top ten. The sample comprised PBMCs. These receptors all stem from a woman aged 55 to 70 with multiple sclerosis.

In its sample, this clonotype was seen many times. CDR3 protein: CSEQGGYEQYF. The CDR3 coding sequence is TGCAGTGAACAGGGGGGCTACGAGCAGTACTTC. The chain recombines TRBV20-1 with TRBJ2-7, with 8 bases fitting TRBD1. The CDR3 sequence is 11 residues long. Germline assignment: CDR1 DFQATT and CDR2 SNEGSKA (reference sequence). V lost 7 bases to trimming and J lost 3 bases; unmatched junction nucleotides: 2.

This clonotype was counted ten times or more. V is TRBV7-2 and J is TRBJ2-7, with 8 bases matching TRBD1. The CDR3 loop spans 15 amino acids. Germline V CDR1 and CDR2: SGHTA, FQGNSA. V was pared by 4 bases and J by 3 bases, with 8 bases of the junction left unmatched. CDR3 DNA: TGTGCCAGCAGCTCTGGACAGGGTTGGGACTACGAGCAGTACTTC. As protein: CASSSGQGWDYEQYF. Variable domain in full (rest from reference TRBV7-2 and TRBJ2-7): GAGVSQSPSNKVTEKGKDVELRCDPISGHTALYWYRQSLGQGLEFLIYFQGNSAPDKSGLPSDRFSAERTGGSVSTLTIQRTQQEDSAVYLCASSSGQGWDYEQYFGPGTRLTVT.

In its sample, this clonotype was seen many times. The rearrangement joins TRBV28 to TRBJ2-5; 13 bases fit TRBD2. Germline assignment: CDR1 MDHEN and CDR2 SYDVKM. V shed 5 bases and J 7 bases; nucleotides not matched to a gene: 7. The CDR3 has 15 amino acids. Written as DNA, the CDR3 is TGTGCCAGCAGTCCACTAGCGGGGGGGCTGAGGACCCAGTACTTC. Translating it yields CASSPLAGGLRTQYF. The complete variable domain, with remaining parts taken from reference TRBV28 and TRBJ2-5, reads DVKVTQSSRYLVKRTGEKVFLECVQDMDHENMFWYRQDPGLGLRLIYFSYDVKMKEKGDIPEGYSVSREKKERFSLILESASTNQTSMYLCASSPLAGGLRTQYFGPGTRLLVL.

This clonotype was counted ten times or more. The chain combines TRBV7-2 with TRBJ1-3; the match to TRBD1 covers 8 bases. The CDR3 totals 16 residues. From germline, CDR1 is SGHTA and CDR2 FQGNSA. The J segment lost 2 bases and the V segment lost 5 bases, leaving 8 bases of the junction unmatched. This CDR3 is CASSPFLDRAGNTIYF. The CDR3 nucleotides are TGTGCCAGCAGCCCCTTCCTGGACAGGGCTGGAAACACCATATATTTT.

This clonotype was recorded a few times. Relative to the germline gene, one junction end is altered; a read error may explain this. The chain has TRBV10-2 and TRBJ1-5; TRBD1 aligns across 9 bases. The CDR3 length is 14 residues. Germline assignment: CDR1 WSHSY and CDR2 SAAADI. CDR3 bases: TGCGCCAGCCGATTGGGACAGGGAAATAAGACCCAGAATTTT. It codes for CASRLGQGNKTQNF.

This clonotype was detected many times. This chain uses TRBV18 with TRBJ1-5; D remains ambiguous. The CDR3 length is 12 residues. Trimming stripped 4 bases from V and 4 bases from J, with 5 bases between. CDR1 is KGHSH and CDR2 is LQKENI in the germline V gene. The CDR3: CASSQLNQPQHF. The CDR3, as DNA: TGTGCCAGCTCACAGTTGAATCAGCCCCAGCATTTT.

V is TRBV6-1 and J is TRBJ1-1; 11 nucleotides line up with TRBD1. The CDR3 loop spans 15 amino acids. Germline V gene sequence: CDR1 MNHNS, CDR2 SASEGT. The ends lost 3 bases at V and 7 bases at J; junction bases unmatched: 7. The CDR3 spells CASSDWPGQGDEAFF. The DNA of the CDR3 is TGTGCCAGCAGTGACTGGCCGGGACAGGGGGATGAAGCTTTCTTT.

This clonotype was seen repeatedly, ten times or more. The chain employs TRBV3-1 and TRBJ2-3; the match to TRBD2 covers 9 bases. J was trimmed by 4 bases and V by 2 bases; bases with no gene match: 7. The CDR3 covers 16 residues. Germline V lookup: CDR1 LGHDT, CDR2 YNNKEL (reference sequence). In nucleotides, the CDR3 is TGTGCCAGCAGCCAACGAAGCGGGGGGAGGCCAGATACGCAGTATTTT. This translates into CASSQRSGGRPDTQYF.

This clonotype was observed at least ten times. This chain uses TRBV5-6 with TRBJ1-1, with TRBD1 as a possible D gene (6 bases). The CDR3 contains 16 residues. V was clipped by 5 bases and J by 3 bases, with 20 bases between them. Germline CDR1 and CDR2: SGHDT and YYEEEE. The CDR3 loop is CASSSGPGALHTEAFF. In nucleotides, the CDR3 is TGTGCCAGCAGTTCTGGACCAGGGGCCCTCCACACTGAAGCTTTCTTT.

This clonotype has ten or more counts. This chain joins TRBV6-5 and TRBJ2-4; no clear D. Germline CDR1 is MNHEY and CDR2 is SVGAGI. This CDR3 spans 15 amino acids. The V end lost 6 bases, the J end lost 7 bases, and 19 bases lay between the germline ends. CDR3 bases: TGTGCCAGCAGGCCCCCGGCCTCCCCAAAGAACATTCAGTACTTC. It yields the protein CASRPPASPKNIQYF.

This clonotype was detected many times. The chain employs TRBV5-1 and TRBJ2-1; 8 bases map to TRBD2. Germline CDR1 is SGHRS and CDR2 is YFSETQ. CDR3 length equals 15 residues. Germline trimming cut 0 bases from V and 2 bases from J; bases unmatched to any gene: 1. In nucleotides, the CDR3 is TGCGCCAGCAGCTTGGCGGGGGGGACCTACAATGAGCAGTTCTTC. It codes for CASSLAGGTYNEQFF.

This clonotype has a count of ten or more. V usage is TRBV5-1 and J usage is TRBJ2-3; TRBD2 matches 10 bases. Trimming cost V 5 bases and J 2 bases; bases outside gene matches: 5. CDR1 and CDR2 from the germline V gene are SGHRS and YFSETQ. This CDR3 contains 15 residues. The DNA of the CDR3 is TGCGCCAGCAGGGGGACTAGCGATAACACAGATACGCAGTATTTT. Protein product: CASRGTSDNTDTQYF.

At least ten counts were recorded for this clonotype. V gene TRBV20-1 combines with J gene TRBJ2-3; TRBD2 is a possible D gene (5 bases). The V gene's germline CDR1 is DFQATT and CDR2 SNEGSKA (reference sequence). Trimming left V 3 bases short and J 0 bases short, with 13 bases between. This CDR3 has 15 residues. CDR3 nucleotide sequence: TGCAGTGCTAGCGTCTTAACTAGGAGCACAGATACGCAGTATTTT. This sequence encodes CSASVLTRSTDTQYF.

This clonotype has ten or more counts. This chain links TRBV5-1 with TRBJ2-7, with TRBD2 matching 13 bases. The germline V gene encodes CDR1 SGHRS and CDR2 YFSETQ. This CDR3 comprises 15 residues. V dropped 4 bases and J dropped 5; count of bases not matched to a gene: 6. In DNA, the CDR3 is TGCGCCAGCAGCCCGTGGACTAGCGGGGGCGACGAGCAGTACTTC. Translated: CASSPWTSGGDEQYF.

The sample holds many counts of this clonotype. This chain joins TRBV7-9 and TRBJ2-7; TRBD1 matches 12 bases. CDR1 SEHNR and CDR2 FQNEAQ come from the germline V gene (reference sequence). Losses at the gene ends were 7 bases for V and 1 base for J; bases not matched to a gene: 5. The CDR3 runs to 15 residues. The CDR3 sequence is CASTTGQGASYEQYF. In nucleotides, the CDR3 is TGTGCCAGCACTACGGGACAGGGGGCTTCCTACGAGCAGTACTTC.

This clonotype came up many times. The chain carries TRBV20-1 and TRBJ1-2; D perhaps matches TRBD1 (6 bases). Trimming took 8 bases from V and 7 from J, leaving 20 bases between them. The CDR3 has 13 amino acids. The V gene's germline CDR1 is DFQATT and CDR2 SNEGSKA (reference sequence). CDR3 coding DNA: TGCAGTCCCAAGATTGGGGGGCCGGGTGGCTACACCTTC. Translating it yields CSPKIGGPGGYTF.